This entry features one T cell receptor beta chain sequence. Its antigen is undetermined. These data are taken from a study of brain T cells in children with intractable seizures. The CDR3 has 16 amino acids. Data came from immunoSEQ multiplex PCR; TCRdb stores just in-frame clones and leaves some out. The sample has about 320,000 clones, approximately 93% seen once. The time point denotes: blood from clinic visit 5 months post-surgery; TSC patient then seizure free. Surgery cases with the highest brain T cell transcript signatures were chosen for sequencing. Pre-surgery treatment included at least one anti-epileptic drug. Study findings and constraints: HCMV serostatus was not known, and viral specificity came from CDR3 similarity only.

The sequence derives from a boy in the first two years of life with tuberous sclerosis and intractable seizures. Sequencing used peripheral blood, obtained 4 to 5 months after surgery. The gene calls are TRBV21-1 and TRBJ2-1; the DNA was not compared with TRBD2, the D call given in the table. TRBV21-1 is noted as a pseudogene. CDR3 loop: CASSDAGGRSYNEQFF. In nucleotides, the CDR3 is TGTGCCAGCAGCGACGCGGGAGGGCGCTCCTACAATGAGCAGTTCTTC.